The rows below give T cell receptor beta chains drawn from one sample of a study of cytomegalovirus exposure and HLA in healthy donors. The data were produced by immunoSEQ multiplex PCR, yet TCRdb's version contains in-frame clones alone and is incomplete. The top ten clones hold under 2.5% of a sample with approximately 110,000 clones, 81% of them seen once. The sequenced sample was PBMCs. The receptor set was obtained from a young woman in good health and CMV-seronegative. Each CDR3 is given without its conserved first and last residue.

V gene: TRBV27; CDR3 protein: ASSTQGYEQY
V gene: TRBV29-1; CDR3 protein: SVVPGAL
V gene: TRBV10-3; CDR3 protein: AISESGSNEQF
V gene: TRBV5-5; CDR3 protein: ASSVGGVEAF
V gene: TRBV6-4; CDR3 protein: ASRDRGRDGYT
V gene: TRBV7-9; CDR3 protein: SSSLEWGRRGEQF
V gene: TRBV6-6; CDR3 protein: ASSDRGLSNQPQH
V gene: TRBV4-1; CDR3 protein: ASSRLWTGGEKLF
V gene: TRBV6-1; CDR3 protein: ASSEHRRTAYGYT
V gene: TRBV2; CDR3 protein: ATSPVGGTYNEQF
V gene: TRBV2; CDR3 protein: ASRARGVAGELF